The 20 T cell receptor beta chains reported below all come from one sample, sequenced in a study of blood T cell repertoires in COVID-19. Clones were read by immunoSEQ multiplex PCR, and TCRdb kept only the in-frame ones, dropping some. The repertoire holds 250,000 to 300,000 clones, with about 91% as singletons. Input material: PBMCs or T cells enriched from blood (not recorded which). The source of these receptors is a human donor in a cohort exposed to, infected with or recovered from COVID-19 (not recorded which). The donor label of this sample is uncertain.

V gene TRBV29-1 combines with J gene TRBJ1-1, with D unresolved. The germline V gene encodes CDR1 SQVTM and CDR2 ANQGSEA. V lost 4 bases to trimming and J lost 6 bases, with 9 bases between them. The CDR3 runs to 11 residues. The CDR3 region is CSVGSYAEAFF. DNA of the CDR3: TGCAGCGTTGGTAGTTACGCTGAAGCTTTCTTT.

The gene calls are TRBV7-9 and TRBJ2-7, with 7 positions matching TRBD1. Trimming took 5 bases from V and 2 from J; bases not matched to a gene: 9. The CDR3 is 15 residues long. In germline, CDR1 is SEHNR, CDR2 FQNEAQ (reference sequence). This chain's CDR3 is CASSALPGQTYEQYF. The CDR3 DNA reads as TGTGCCAGCAGCGCTTTACCGGGACAGACCTACGAGCAGTACTTC.

This clone was seen a few times. The chain has TRBV7-9 and TRBJ2-1; 8 bases match TRBD1. Germline trimming cut 5 bases from V and 5 bases from J; bases unmatched to any gene: 8. The CDR3 length is 15 residues. CDR1 SEHNR and CDR2 FQNEAQ come from the germline V gene (reference sequence). DNA of the CDR3: TGTGCCAGCAGCCCAGGGGGCGGGCGGGACAATGAGCAGTTCTTC. Its translation: CASSPGGGRDNEQFF.

This chain connects TRBV5-6 to TRBJ2-7, with 9 positions matching TRBD1. The CDR3 consists of 16 residues. Losses at the gene ends were 0 bases for V and 2 bases for J; bases not matched to a gene: 6. CDR1 is SGHDT, CDR2 YYEEEE, per germline. The CDR3 reads CASSLAGTGRPYEQYF. In DNA, the CDR3 is TGTGCCAGCAGCTTGGCCGGGACAGGGCGGCCCTACGAGCAGTACTTC.

This clone appeared once. The chain joins TRBV7-9 to TRBJ2-7; D unresolved. V lost 5 bases and J 1 base, leaving 12 bases between the germline ends. This CDR3 region has 14 residues. CDR1 is SEHNR, CDR2 FQNEAQ, per germline (reference sequence). The CDR3 reads CASSPSVRSYEQYF. CDR3 DNA: TGTGCCAGCAGCCCTTCCGTTCGGTCCTACGAGCAGTACTTC.

The chain combines TRBV19 with TRBJ1-5, with unresolved D. The germline CDR1 and CDR2 sequences are LNHDA and SQIVND (reference sequence). The CDR3 has 13 residues. V shed 5 bases and J shed 7 bases, with 12 bases lying between them. The CDR3 DNA reads TGTGCCAGTAGTTTTCAGGTTTCCCAGCCCCAGCATTTT. Encoded protein: CASSFQVSQPQHF. Full variable domain (outside the CDR3, taken from reference TRBV19 and TRBJ1-5): DGGITQSPKYLFRKEGQNVTLSCEQNLNHDAMYWYRQDPGQGLRLIYYSQIVNDFQKGDIAEGYSVSREKKESFPLTVTSAQKNPTAFYLCASSFQVSQPQHFGDGTRLSIL.

The CDR3 DNA reads TGTGCCAGCAGCTTTGAGGAGGTGCCCCACTACGAGCAGTACTTC. This sequence encodes CASSFEEVPHYEQYF. The chain links TRBV7-8 to TRBJ2-7, with a tentative D call TRBD2 (5 bases). CDR3 length: 15 amino acids. Looked up from germline, CDR1 is SGHVS and CDR2 is FQNEAQ. V was cut by 3 bases and J by 3 bases, with 15 bases left in between.

The J gene is TRBJ1-5, the V gene TRBV5-8; D might be TRBD1 (5 bases). Germline lookup yields CDR1 SGHTS and CDR2 YDEGEE. The CDR3 spans 16 residues. V was trimmed by 2 bases and J by 3 bases, leaving 15 bases between them. Written as DNA, the CDR3 is TGTGCCAGCAGCTTACCAGGGCTACCTTCCAATCAGCCCCAGCATTTT. This gives the protein CASSLPGLPSNQPQHF.

V gene TRBV6-4 combines with J gene TRBJ2-2; D may be TRBD2 (6 bases). V was trimmed by 5 bases and J by 3 bases, leaving 10 bases between them. This CDR3 has 14 amino acids. CDR1 MRHNA and CDR2 SNTAGT come from the germline V gene. The CDR3 nucleotides are TGTGCCAGCAGTCCGGGGGTTCACACCGGGGAGCTGTTTTTT. It specifies CASSPGVHTGELFF.

This clone was detected once. The J gene is TRBJ2-7, the V gene TRBV9, with D perhaps matching TRBD2 (7 bases). In germline, CDR1 is SGDLS, CDR2 YYNGEE. The length of the CDR3 is 15 residues. V lost 0 bases, J lost 0 bases, and 10 bases lay in between. CDR3 sequence (DNA): TGTGCCAGCAGCGTAGAGGGGGGGAACTCCTACGAGCAGTACTTC. Its protein is CASSVEGGNSYEQYF.

The rearrangement joins TRBV11-2 to TRBJ2-5, with TRBD2 identical over 10 bases. Germline-derived CDR1 and CDR2 are SGHAT and FQNNGV. Trimming cost V 5 bases and J 4 bases; bases outside gene matches: 10. The CDR3 spans 16 residues. CDR3 amino acids: CASSLQAGGLGETQYF. Written as DNA, the CDR3 is TGTGCCAGCAGCCTCCAAGCGGGGGGGTTAGGAGAGACCCAGTACTTC.

This clone was seen a single time. The chain couples TRBV2 to TRBJ1-1; D is unclear. This CDR3 comprises 14 residues. Trimming took 8 bases from V and 0 from J, leaving 13 bases between them. The V gene's germline CDR1 is SNHLY and CDR2 FYNNEI. CDR3 sequence reads: CASHGRDLNTEAFF. Here the CDR3 DNA reads TGTGCCAGCCATGGTCGGGATTTGAACACTGAAGCTTTCTTT.

The chain employs TRBV29-1 and TRBJ2-3, with D perhaps matching TRBD1 (6 bases). This CDR3 comprises 14 residues. With 5 bases removed from V and 0 bases from J, the gap between germline ends came to 12 bases. Germline V gene data show CDR1 as SQVTM and CDR2 as ANQGSEA. CDR3 bases: TGCAGCGTTCTTCACAGGGCTAGCACAGATACGCAGTATTTT. It yields the protein CSVLHRASTDTQYF.

The genes are TRBV5-4 and TRBJ2-1; 7 positions agree with TRBD2. Germline V gene data show CDR1 as SGHNT and CDR2 as YYREEE (reference sequence). CDR3 length equals 16 residues. With V trimmed by 0 bases and J by 3 bases, 6 bases remained unmatched. As DNA, the CDR3 is TGTGCCAGCAGCTTGGCCGGGCTAGCGGACTACAATGAGCAGTTCTTC. Translation: CASSLAGLADYNEQFF.

The chain uses TRBV15 and TRBJ2-1; possibly TRBD2 for D (7 bases). The V gene's germline CDR1 is LNHNV and CDR2 YYDKDF (reference sequence). V was shortened by 0 bases and J by 5 bases, with 14 bases between the two germline ends. This CDR3 is 16 amino acids long. CDR3 residues: CATSRDLSGGHNEQFF. DNA for the CDR3: TGTGCCACCAGCAGAGATTTGTCGGGGGGCCACAATGAGCAGTTCTTC.

V is TRBV18 and J is TRBJ1-1, with 9 positions matching TRBD1. The germline CDR1 and CDR2 sequences are KGHSH and LQKENI. V lost 3 bases to trimming and J lost 0 bases; unmatched junction nucleotides: 2. This CDR3 spans 15 amino acids. CDR3 in amino acids: CASSPRTGVNTEAFF. For the CDR3, the DNA is TGTGCCAGCTCACCGCGGACAGGGGTGAACACTGAAGCTTTCTTT.

A single count supports this clone. V gene TRBV15 combines with J gene TRBJ2-7; the D is unclear. CDR1 is LNHNV, CDR2 YYDKDF, per germline (reference sequence). This CDR3 spans 13 amino acids. The V end was cut by 1 base, the J end by 3 bases, with 7 bases between. CDR3 sequence: CATSRALSYEQYF. The CDR3 DNA reads TGTGCCACCAGCAGAGCTCTGAGCTACGAGCAGTACTTC.

V is TRBV18 and J is TRBJ2-7; TRBD2 might be the D (6 bases). Per germline, CDR1 KGHSH and CDR2 LQKENI. V dropped 4 bases and J dropped 7 bases, with 8 bases sitting between them. CDR3 length equals 11 residues. The CDR3: CASSREEEQYF. CDR3 sequence (DNA): TGTGCCAGCTCACGGGAGGAAGAGCAGTACTTC.

The chain uses TRBV10-3 and TRBJ2-7, with 8 nucleotides matching TRBD2. CDR1 and CDR2 from the germline V gene are ENHRY and SYGVKD. The length of the CDR3 is 13 residues. V shed 5 bases, J shed 2 bases, and the junction held 2 bases outside the gene matches. The CDR3: CAISSGGPYEQYF. The CDR3 coding sequence is TGTGCCATCAGTAGCGGGGGCCCCTACGAGCAGTACTTC.

This chain links TRBV11-3 with TRBJ2-3; 8 bases agree with TRBD1. Germline V gene sequence: CDR1 SGHNT, CDR2 YENEEA. With V trimmed by 5 bases and J by 4 bases, 5 bases remained unmatched. This CDR3 contains 14 residues. The CDR3 DNA reads TGTGCCAGCAGCCGTGGACAGGGTGCAGATACGCAGTATTTT. Translated: CASSRGQGADTQYF.